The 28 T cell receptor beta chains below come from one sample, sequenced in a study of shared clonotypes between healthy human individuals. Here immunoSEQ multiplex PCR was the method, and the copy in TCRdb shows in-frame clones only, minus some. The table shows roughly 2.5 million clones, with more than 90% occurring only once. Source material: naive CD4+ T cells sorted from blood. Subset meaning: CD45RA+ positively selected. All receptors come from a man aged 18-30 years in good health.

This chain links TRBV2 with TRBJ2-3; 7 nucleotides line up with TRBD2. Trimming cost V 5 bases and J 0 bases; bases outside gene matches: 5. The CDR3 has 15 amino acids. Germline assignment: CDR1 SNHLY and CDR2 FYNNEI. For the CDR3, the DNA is TGTGCCAGCAGTCCAGCGGGGCTGAGCACAGATACGCAGTATTTT. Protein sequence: CASSPAGLSTDTQYF.

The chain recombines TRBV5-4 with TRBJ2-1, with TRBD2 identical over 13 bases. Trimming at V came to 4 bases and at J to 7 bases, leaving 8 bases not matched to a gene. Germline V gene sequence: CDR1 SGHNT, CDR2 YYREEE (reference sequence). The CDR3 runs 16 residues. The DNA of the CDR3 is TGTGCCAGCAGCCCACTAGCGGGGGGGCTAGTGAATGAGCAGTTCTTC. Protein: CASSPLAGGLVNEQFF.

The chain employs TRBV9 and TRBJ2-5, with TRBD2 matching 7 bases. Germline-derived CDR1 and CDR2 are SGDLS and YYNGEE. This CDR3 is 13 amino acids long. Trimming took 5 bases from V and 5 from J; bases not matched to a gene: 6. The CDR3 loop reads CASRRREGETQYF. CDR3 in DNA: TGTGCCAGCAGGCGGAGGGAGGGGGAGACCCAGTACTTC.

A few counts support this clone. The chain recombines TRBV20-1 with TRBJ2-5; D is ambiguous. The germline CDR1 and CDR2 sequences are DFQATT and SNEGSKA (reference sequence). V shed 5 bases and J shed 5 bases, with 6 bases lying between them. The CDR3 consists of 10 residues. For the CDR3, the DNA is TGCAGTGCTGTCCGGGAGACCCAGTACTTC. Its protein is CSAVRETQYF.

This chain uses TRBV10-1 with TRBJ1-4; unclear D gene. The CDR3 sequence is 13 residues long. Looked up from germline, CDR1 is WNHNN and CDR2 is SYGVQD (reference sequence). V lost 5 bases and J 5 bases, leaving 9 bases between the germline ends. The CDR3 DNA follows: TGCGCCAGCAGTCCCAACTTGAATGAAAAACTGTTTTTT. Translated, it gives CASSPNLNEKLFF.

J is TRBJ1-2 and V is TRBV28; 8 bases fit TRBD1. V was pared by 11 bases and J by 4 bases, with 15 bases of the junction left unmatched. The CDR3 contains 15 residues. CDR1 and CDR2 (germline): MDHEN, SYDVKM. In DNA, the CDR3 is TGTGCCTCCAGTTTATCTCCAGGGGGCGCCTATGGCTACACCTTC. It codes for CASSLSPGGAYGYTF.

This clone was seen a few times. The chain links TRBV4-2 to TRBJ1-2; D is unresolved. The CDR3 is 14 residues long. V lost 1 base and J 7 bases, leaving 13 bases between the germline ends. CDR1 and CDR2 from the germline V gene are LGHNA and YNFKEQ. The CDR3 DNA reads TGTGCCAGCAGCCAAGGGGAAGAGACTCGTGGCTACACCTTC. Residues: CASSQGEETRGYTF.

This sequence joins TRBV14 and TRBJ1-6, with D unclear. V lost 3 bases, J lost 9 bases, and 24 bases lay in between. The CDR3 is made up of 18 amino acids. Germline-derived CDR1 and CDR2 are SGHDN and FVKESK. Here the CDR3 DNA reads TGTGCCAGCAGCCAGACACCTTACGGGAGGTACTTAGGTTCACCCCTCCACTTT. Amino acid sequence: CASSQTPYGRYLGSPLHF.

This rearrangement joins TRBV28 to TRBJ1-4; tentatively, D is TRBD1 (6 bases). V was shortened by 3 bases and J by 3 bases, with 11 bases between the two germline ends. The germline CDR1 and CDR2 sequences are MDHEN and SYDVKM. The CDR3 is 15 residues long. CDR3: CASSFSGGSNEKLFF. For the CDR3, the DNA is TGTGCCAGCAGTTTTAGCGGGGGCTCTAATGAAAAACTGTTTTTT.

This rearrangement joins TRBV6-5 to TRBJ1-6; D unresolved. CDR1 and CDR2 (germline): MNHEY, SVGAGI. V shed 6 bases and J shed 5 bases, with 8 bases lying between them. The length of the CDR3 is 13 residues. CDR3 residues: CASSPENNSPLHF. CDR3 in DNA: TGTGCCAGCAGCCCAGAAAATAATTCACCCCTCCACTTT.

The CDR3 coding sequence is TGCGCCAGCAGTGAGGGGCTAGCGGGAGTCCTAGATACGCAGTATTTT. It codes for CASSEGLAGVLDTQYF. The rearrangement links TRBV10-1 to TRBJ2-3; 10 nucleotides line up with TRBD2. Trimming cost V 2 bases and J 5 bases; bases outside gene matches: 7. Germline V lookup: CDR1 WNHNN, CDR2 SYGVQD (reference sequence). The CDR3 has 16 residues.

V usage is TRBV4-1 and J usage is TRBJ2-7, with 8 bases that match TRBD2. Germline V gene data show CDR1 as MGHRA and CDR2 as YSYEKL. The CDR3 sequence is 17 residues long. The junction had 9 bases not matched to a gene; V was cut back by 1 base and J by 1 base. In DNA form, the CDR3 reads TGCGCCAGCAGCCAAGCGGGAGGGGGAGTTCTATCCTACGAGCAGTACTTC. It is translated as CASSQAGGGVLSYEQYF.

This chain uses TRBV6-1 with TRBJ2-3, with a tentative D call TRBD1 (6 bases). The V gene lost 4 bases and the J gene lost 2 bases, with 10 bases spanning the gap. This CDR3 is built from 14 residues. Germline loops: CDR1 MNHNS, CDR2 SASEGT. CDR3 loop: CASSVDRTTDTQYF. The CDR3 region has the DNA TGTGCCAGCAGTGTTGACAGGACCACAGATACGCAGTATTTT.

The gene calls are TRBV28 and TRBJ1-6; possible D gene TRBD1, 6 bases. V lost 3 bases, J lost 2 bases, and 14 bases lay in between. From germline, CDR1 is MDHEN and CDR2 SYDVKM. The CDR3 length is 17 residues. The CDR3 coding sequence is TGTGCCAGCAGTTTGGATCCAGGGGCCACCTATAATTCACCCCTCCACTTT. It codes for CASSLDPGATYNSPLHF. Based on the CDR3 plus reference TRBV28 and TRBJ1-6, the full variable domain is DVKVTQSSRYLVKRTGEKVFLECVQDMDHENMFWYRQDPGLGLRLIYFSYDVKMKEKGDIPEGYSVSREKKERFSLILESASTNQTSMYLCASSLDPGATYNSPLHFGNGTRLTVT.

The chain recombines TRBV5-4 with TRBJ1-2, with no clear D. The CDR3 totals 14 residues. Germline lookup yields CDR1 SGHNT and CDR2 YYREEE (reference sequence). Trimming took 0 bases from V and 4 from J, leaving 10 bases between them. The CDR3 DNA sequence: TGTGCCAGCAGCTTGGGCCCAGACACCTATGGCTACACCTTC. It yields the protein CASSLGPDTYGYTF.

The DNA of the CDR3 is TGTGCCAGCAGCGAACCAGGGACGGCGAACTATGGCTACACCTTC. Protein: CASSEPGTANYGYTF. This chain links TRBV5-5 with TRBJ1-2; D is possibly TRBD1 (5 bases). The V gene lost 4 bases and the J gene lost 2 bases, with 15 bases spanning the gap. From germline, CDR1 is SGHKS and CDR2 YYEKEE (reference sequence). The CDR3 contains 15 residues. The full variable domain, rest sourced from reference TRBV5-5 and TRBJ1-2, is DAGVTQSPTHLIKTRGQQVTLRCSPISGHKSVSWYQQVLGQGPQFIFQYYEKEERGRGNFPDRFSARQFPNYSSELNVNALLLGDSALYLCASSEPGTANYGYTFGSGTRLTVV.

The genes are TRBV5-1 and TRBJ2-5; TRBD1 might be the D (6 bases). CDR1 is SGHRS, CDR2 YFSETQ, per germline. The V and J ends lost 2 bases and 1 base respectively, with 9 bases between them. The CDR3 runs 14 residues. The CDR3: CASSLWGPQETQYF. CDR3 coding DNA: TGCGCCAGCAGCTTATGGGGGCCCCAAGAGACCCAGTACTTC.

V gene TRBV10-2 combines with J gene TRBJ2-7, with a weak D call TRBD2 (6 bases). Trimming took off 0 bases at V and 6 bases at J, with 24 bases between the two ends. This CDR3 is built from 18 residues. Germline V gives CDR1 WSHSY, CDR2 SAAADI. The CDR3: CASSESRSRETSRREQYF. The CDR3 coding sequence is TGCGCCAGCAGTGAGTCGAGATCACGGGAAACTAGCAGACGCGAGCAGTACTTC.

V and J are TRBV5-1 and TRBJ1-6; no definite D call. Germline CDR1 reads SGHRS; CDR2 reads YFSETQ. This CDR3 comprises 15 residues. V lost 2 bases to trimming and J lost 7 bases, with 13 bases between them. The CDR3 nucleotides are TGCGCCAGCAGCTTCCGGATCGTATTAAATTCACCCCTCCACTTT. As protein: CASSFRIVLNSPLHF.

The CDR3 bases are TGTGCCAGCAGCCTCACAGGGGGCTACGGTTCACCCCTCCACTTT. It encodes CASSLTGGYGSPLHF. The gene calls are TRBV27 and TRBJ1-6; 9 positions agree with TRBD1. Germline V CDR1 and CDR2: MNHEY, SMNVEV (reference sequence). The CDR3 is 15 amino acids. V was pared by 6 bases and J by 9 bases, with 9 bases of the junction left unmatched.

This CDR3 is CASRSRDVRLEELFF. The DNA of the CDR3 is TGTGCCAGCAGAAGCCGGGACGTAAGGCTCGAGGAGCTGTTTTTT. The chain combines TRBV2 with TRBJ2-2; D is tentatively TRBD1 or TRBD2 (5 bases each). CDR3 length: 15 residues. The V and J ends lost 6 bases and 10 bases respectively, with 21 bases between them. Germline V gene data show CDR1 as SNHLY and CDR2 as FYNNEI.

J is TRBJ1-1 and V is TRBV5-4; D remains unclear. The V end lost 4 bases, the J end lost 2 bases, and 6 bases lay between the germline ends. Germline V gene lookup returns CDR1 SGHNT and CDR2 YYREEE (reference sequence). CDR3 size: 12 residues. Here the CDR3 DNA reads TGTGCCAGCAGCCCATTTAACACTGAAGCTTTCTTT. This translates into CASSPFNTEAFF. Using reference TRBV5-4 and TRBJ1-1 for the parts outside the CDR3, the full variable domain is ETGVTQSPTHLIKTRGQQVTLRCSSQSGHNTVSWYQQALGQGPQFIFQYYREEENGRGNFPPRFSGLQFPNYSSELNVNALELDDSALYLCASSPFNTEAFFGQGTRLTVV.

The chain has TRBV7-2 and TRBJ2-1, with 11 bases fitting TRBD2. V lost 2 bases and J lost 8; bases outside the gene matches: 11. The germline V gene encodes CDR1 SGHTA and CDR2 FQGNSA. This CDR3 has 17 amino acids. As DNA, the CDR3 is TGTGCCAGCAGCTTACAGGTAACTAGCGGGAGATTTGATGAGCAGTTCTTC. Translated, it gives CASSLQVTSGRFDEQFF.

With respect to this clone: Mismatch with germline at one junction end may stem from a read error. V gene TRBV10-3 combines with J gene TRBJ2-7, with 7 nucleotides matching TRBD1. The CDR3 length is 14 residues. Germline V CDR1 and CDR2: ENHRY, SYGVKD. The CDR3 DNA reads TGTGCCATCAGTGAAGAACAGGGGCCCGACGAGCAGCACTTC. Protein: CAISEEQGPDEQHF.

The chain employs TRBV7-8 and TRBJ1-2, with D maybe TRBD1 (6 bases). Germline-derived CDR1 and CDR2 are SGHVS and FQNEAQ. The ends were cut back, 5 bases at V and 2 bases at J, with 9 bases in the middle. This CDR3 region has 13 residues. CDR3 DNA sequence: TGTGCCAGCAGCCATGGACAGAACTATGGCTACACCTTC. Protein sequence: CASSHGQNYGYTF.

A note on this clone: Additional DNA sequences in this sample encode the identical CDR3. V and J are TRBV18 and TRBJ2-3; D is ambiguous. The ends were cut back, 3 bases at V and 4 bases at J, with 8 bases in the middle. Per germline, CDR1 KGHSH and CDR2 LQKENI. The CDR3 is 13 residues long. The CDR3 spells CASSPGSSDTQYF. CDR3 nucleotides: TGTGCCAGCTCACCCGGAAGCTCAGATACGCAGTATTTT.

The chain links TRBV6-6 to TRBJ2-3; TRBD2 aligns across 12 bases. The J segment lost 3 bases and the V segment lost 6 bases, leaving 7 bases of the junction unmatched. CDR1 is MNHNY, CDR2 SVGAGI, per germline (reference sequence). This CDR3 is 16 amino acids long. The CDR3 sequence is CASRTYLAGGTDTQYF. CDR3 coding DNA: TGTGCCAGCAGAACCTATCTAGCGGGGGGGACAGATACGCAGTATTTT.

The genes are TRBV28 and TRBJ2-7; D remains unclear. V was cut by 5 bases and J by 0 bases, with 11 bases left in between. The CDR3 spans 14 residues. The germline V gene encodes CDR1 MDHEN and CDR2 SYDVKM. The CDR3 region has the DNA TGTGCCAGCAGTCACGGACGCCTCTCCTACGAGCAGTACTTC. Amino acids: CASSHGRLSYEQYF.